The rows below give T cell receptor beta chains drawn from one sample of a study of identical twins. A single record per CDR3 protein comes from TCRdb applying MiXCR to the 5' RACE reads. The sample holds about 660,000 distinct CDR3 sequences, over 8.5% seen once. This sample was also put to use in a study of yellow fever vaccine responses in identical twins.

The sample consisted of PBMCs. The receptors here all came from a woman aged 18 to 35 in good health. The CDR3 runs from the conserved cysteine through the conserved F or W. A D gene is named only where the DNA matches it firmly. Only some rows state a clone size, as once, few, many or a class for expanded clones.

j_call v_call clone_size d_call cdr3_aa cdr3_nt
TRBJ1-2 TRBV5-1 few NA CASRPESYGYTF TGCGCCAGCAGGCCAGAGTCCTATGGCTACACCTTC
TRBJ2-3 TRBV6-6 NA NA CASRPVTDTQYF TGTGCCAGCAGGCCCGTCACAGATACGCAGTATTTT
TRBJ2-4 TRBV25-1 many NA CASSEYGEGRRDIQYF TGTGCCAGCAGTGAATATGGTGAGGGCCGGAGGGACATTCAGTACTTC
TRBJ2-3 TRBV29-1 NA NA CSVAGTLGTDTQYF TGCAGCGTTGCCGGGACATTAGGCACAGATACGCAGTATTTT
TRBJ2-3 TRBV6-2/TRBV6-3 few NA CASSYYGASKDTQYF TGTGCCAGCAGTTACTATGGGGCTAGTAAGGATACGCAGTATTTT
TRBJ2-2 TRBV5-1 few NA CASSSRNEIGELFF TGCGCCAGCAGCTCCCGGAATGAGATCGGGGAGCTGTTTTTT
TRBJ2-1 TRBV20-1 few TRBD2 CSARDPASGAYNEQFF TGCAGTGCTAGAGACCCGGCTAGCGGGGCCTACAATGAGCAGTTCTTC
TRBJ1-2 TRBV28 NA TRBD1 CASSLADRVRHGYTF TGTGCCAGCAGTTTAGCGGACAGGGTGCGCCATGGCTACACCTTC
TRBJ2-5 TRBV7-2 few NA CASSSGGSEYF TGTGCCAGCAGCTCAGGGGGGTCGGAGTACTTC
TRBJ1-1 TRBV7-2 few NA CASSLDFFGSTEAFF TGTGCCAGCAGCTTAGATTTTTTCGGGAGCACTGAAGCTTTCTTT
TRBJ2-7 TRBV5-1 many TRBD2 CASSPGTSGRDEQYF TGCGCCAGCAGCCCCGGGACTAGCGGGAGGGACGAGCAGTACTTC
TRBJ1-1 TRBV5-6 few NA CASSPGIRGAWDTEAFF TGTGCCAGCAGCCCCGGTATTAGGGGGGCCTGGGATACTGAAGCTTTCTTT
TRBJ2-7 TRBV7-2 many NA CASSPLWDPYEQYF TGTGCCAGCAGCCCTCTATGGGACCCCTACGAGCAGTACTTC
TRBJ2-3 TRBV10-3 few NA CAIRGTTDTQYF TGTGCCATCAGGGGAACCACAGATACGCAGTATTTT
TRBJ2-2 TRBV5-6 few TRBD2 CASSLLREVSTGELFF TGTGCCAGCAGCTTGTTACGGGAGGTTAGCACCGGGGAGCTGTTTTTT
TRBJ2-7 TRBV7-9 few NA CASSLVEGWAGEQYF TGTGCCAGCAGCTTAGTCGAGGGATGGGCTGGCGAGCAGTACTTC